This T cell receptor (beta chain) was sequenced in a study of blood T cell repertoires in COVID-19. For the study at large: Collection of acute and convalescent COVID-19 samples took place in the United States, Italy and Spain.

The CDR3 is made up of 15 amino acids. Germline loops: CDR1 SNHLY, CDR2 FYNNEI. V lost 6 bases to trimming and J lost 5 bases; unmatched junction nucleotides: 11. Under the authors' procedure: Amplification with reference gene primers provided the estimates of nucleated cell counts. The assay was immunoSEQ multiplex PCR, and TCRdb's table has in-frame clones only and misses some. Clone size and V and J calls were adopted from that table, with D and trimming inferred from the DNA. This sample has some 170,000 clones, with roughly 87% found just once. Sequenced material: peripheral blood. This receptor was taken from a woman aged 45 to 65 with acute or convalescent COVID-19. This chain joins TRBV2 and TRBJ2-7; TRBD2 matches at 9 bases. The CDR3 is CASRPGTSFVDEQYF. The DNA for the CDR3 is TGTGCCAGCAGGCCCGGGACTAGCTTTGTGGACGAGCAGTACTTC.